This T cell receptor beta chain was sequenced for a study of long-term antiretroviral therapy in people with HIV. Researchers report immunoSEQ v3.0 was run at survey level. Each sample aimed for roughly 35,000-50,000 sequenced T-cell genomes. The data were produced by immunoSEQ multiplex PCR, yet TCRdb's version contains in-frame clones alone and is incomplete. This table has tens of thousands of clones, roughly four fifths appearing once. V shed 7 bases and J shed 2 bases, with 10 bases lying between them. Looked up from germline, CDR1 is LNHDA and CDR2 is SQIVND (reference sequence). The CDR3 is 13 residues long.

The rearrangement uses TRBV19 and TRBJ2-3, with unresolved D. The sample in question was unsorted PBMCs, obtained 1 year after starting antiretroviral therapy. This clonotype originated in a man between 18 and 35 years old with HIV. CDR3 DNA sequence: TGTGCCAGTACCAGTCCCCTCACAGATACGCAGTATTTT. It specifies CASTSPLTDTQYF.